This is a list of T cell receptor beta chains from one sample in a study of blood T cells in healthy people across ages. TCRdb reprocessed the 5' RACE reads via MiXCR and lists one record per CDR3 protein. The table records 500,000 to 550,000 distinct CDR3 sequences, around 24% of them present only once. These sequences were also reported in another study, on T cells of mothers and their children.

The source material was blood. The receptors here all came from a boy between 10 and 17 years old in good health. CDR3s include the opening cysteine and the closing phenylalanine or tryptophan. D genes are given only for firm matches. Size tells how often a clone was seen (once, few, many) or the class of an expanded clone, and some rows leave it out.

CDR3aa	CDR3nt	v_gene	j_gene	d_gene	abundance
CASSLYRGTYNEQFF	TGTGCCAGCAGTTTATACAGGGGGACATACAATGAGCAGTTCTTC	TRBV27	TRBJ2-1	TRBD1	few
CASSLRDSSYEQYF	TGTGCCAGCAGCTTAAGGGACAGCTCCTACGAGCAGTACTTC	TRBV28	TRBJ2-7	TRBD1	many
CASSQVRSTGDEQFF	TGTGCCAGCAGCCAAGTTCGGTCTACCGGCGATGAGCAGTTCTTC	TRBV4-2	TRBJ2-1	.	few
CASSSGQGAWEKLFF	TGTGCCAGCAGCTCGGGACAGGGGGCTTGGGAAAAACTGTTTTTT	TRBV7-8	TRBJ1-4	TRBD1	few
CASSQDKGSYNQFF	TGCGCCAGCAGCCAAGATAAAGGCAGCTACAATCAGTTCTTC	TRBV4-3	TRBJ2-1	.	.
CASSLETGGRYSYEQYF	TGCGCCAGCAGCCTAGAAACGGGAGGACGATACTCCTACGAGCAGTACTTC	TRBV4-1	TRBJ2-7	TRBD2	few
CASSVVPEGGRKKLFF	TGTGCCAGCAGCGTAGTTCCGGAGGGGGGGCGTAAAAAACTGTTTTTT	TRBV9	TRBJ1-4	.	few
CASHPAGGNRLRETQYF	TGTGCCAGCCACCCGGCAGGGGGCAACCGTCTTCGTGAGACCCAGTACTTC	TRBV27	TRBJ2-5	TRBD1	few
CASSLLGQGGLNYGYTF	TGTGCCAGCAGCCTCCTGGGACAGGGGGGACTCAACTATGGCTACACCTTC	TRBV7-2	TRBJ1-2	TRBD1	few
CASSLDLSRGNYGYTF	TGTGCCAGCAGCTTAGATCTTAGTCGGGGGAACTATGGCTACACCTTC	TRBV7-2	TRBJ1-2	.	.
CASSLIGNTIYF	TGTGCCAGCAGCCTTATCGGAAACACCATATATTTT	TRBV9	TRBJ1-3	.	.
CGSNSDGLSYEQYF	TGTGGCAGCAACTCGGACGGACTCTCCTACGAGCAGTACTTC	TRBV6-6	TRBJ2-7	.	.
CASSFFGTDSPLHF	TGTGCCAGCAGTTTTTTCGGGACAGATTCACCCCTCCACTTT	TRBV6-2/TRBV6-3	TRBJ1-6	TRBD1	.
CASSQEGTVSGNAIYF	TGCGCCAGCAGCCAAGAAGGAACGGTCTCTGGAAACGCCATATATTTT	TRBV4-1	TRBJ1-3	.	.
CASSPPGQGYEQFF	TGTGCCAGCAGTCCGCCGGGACAGGGGTATGAGCAGTTCTTC	TRBV28	TRBJ2-1	TRBD1	.
CASSPAGREQYF	TGTGCCAGCAGCCCTGCCGGGCGCGAGCAGTACTTC	TRBV7-8	TRBJ2-7	.	.
CSARLRQGIYGYTF	TGCAGTGCTAGGCTCCGACAGGGGATCTATGGCTACACCTTC	TRBV20-1	TRBJ1-2	TRBD1	few
CATSDPWVAARDEQFF	TGTGCCACCAGTGATCCATGGGTAGCGGCTCGGGATGAGCAGTTCTTC	TRBV24-1	TRBJ2-1	.	few
CASSRDSYTDTQYF	TGTGCCAGCAGCCGGGACAGTTACACAGATACGCAGTATTTT	TRBV7-2	TRBJ2-3	TRBD1	few
CASSSVAMASYEQYF	TGTGCCAGCAGCTCCGTAGCGATGGCCTCCTACGAGCAGTACTTC	TRBV7-2	TRBJ2-7	.	few
CASSIGDRYYEQYF	TGCGCCAGCAGCATAGGGGACAGATACTACGAGCAGTACTTC	TRBV5-1	TRBJ2-7	TRBD1	.
CSAREVREIGDEQFF	TGCAGTGCTAGAGAAGTCCGGGAGATAGGGGATGAGCAGTTCTTC	TRBV20-1	TRBJ2-1	.	few
CASSLKAGGADEQYF	TGTGCCAGCAGTTTAAAGGCAGGTGGGGCCGACGAGCAGTACTTC	TRBV28	TRBJ2-7	.	.
CASSQERTGELFF	TGCGCCAGCAGCCAAGAGCGCACCGGGGAGCTGTTTTTT	TRBV4-1	TRBJ2-2	.	few
CASSTDRISYEQYF	TGTGCCAGCAGCACCGACAGGATCTCCTACGAGCAGTACTTC	TRBV6-1	TRBJ2-7	.	.
CAISDRLAGARNEQFF	TGTGCCATCAGCGATCGACTAGCGGGGGCTCGGAATGAGCAGTTCTTC	TRBV10-3	TRBJ2-1	TRBD2	few
CASSAKLWDEQYF	TGTGCCAGCAGCGCCAAACTTTGGGACGAGCAGTACTTC	TRBV7-9	TRBJ2-7	.	.
CASSGQPNTEAFF	TGTGCCAGCAGTGGTCAGCCGAACACTGAAGCTTTCTTT	TRBV2	TRBJ1-1	.	.
CASSVGASGRGYNEQFF	TGTGCCAGCAGCGTAGGGGCTAGCGGGAGGGGCTACAATGAGCAGTTCTTC	TRBV9	TRBJ2-1	TRBD2	.
CSARDPRGYEQYF	TGCAGTGCTAGAGACCCACGGGGCTACGAGCAGTACTTC	TRBV20-1	TRBJ2-7	.	many
CASSQGKDRGRSNYGYTF	TGTGCCAGCAGCCAAGGAAAGGACAGGGGGAGATCTAACTATGGCTACACCTTC	TRBV3-1	TRBJ1-2	TRBD1	.
CASRRTSGRGEQYF	TGTGCCAGCAGGCGGACTAGCGGGAGGGGCGAGCAGTACTTC	TRBV6-6	TRBJ2-7	TRBD2	.
CASARDIQETQYF	TGTGCCAGCGCCCGGGACATCCAAGAGACCCAGTACTTC	TRBV9	TRBJ2-5	.	.
CASRGLSHEQFF	TGTGCCAGCAGGGGGCTTTCCCATGAGCAGTTCTTC	TRBV14	TRBJ2-1	.	.
CAGSLYRGRDTQYF	TGTGCCGGCAGTTTATACAGGGGAAGAGATACGCAGTATTTT	TRBV28	TRBJ2-3	TRBD1	.
CASSQSRGPYQETQYF	TGCGCCAGCAGCCAAAGCAGGGGGCCGTACCAAGAGACCCAGTACTTC	TRBV4-1	TRBJ2-5	TRBD1	few
CASSPRSSGAEGETQYF	TGTGCCAGCAGCCCCCGGTCTAGCGGGGCAGAAGGAGAGACCCAGTACTTC	TRBV14	TRBJ2-5	TRBD2	.
CASPLVDSPEQFF	TGTGCCAGCCCCTTAGTGGACTCACCTGAGCAGTTCTTC	TRBV6-4	TRBJ2-1	.	.
CASSLRGNEHSYNSPLHF	TGTGCCAGCAGCTTACGGGGCAACGAACACTCCTATAATTCACCCCTCCACTTT	TRBV7-3	TRBJ1-6	.	.
CASSDSSGGTTGELFF	TGTGCCAGCAGCGACTCTAGCGGGGGCACCACCGGGGAGCTGTTTTTT	TRBV6-2/TRBV6-3	TRBJ2-2	TRBD2	once
CASSFPGLGTGELFF	TGTGCCAGCAGTTTTCCGGGTTTGGGTACCGGGGAGCTGTTTTTT	TRBV28	TRBJ2-2	.	few
CAGAGGSTDTQYF	TGTGCCGGCGCTGGAGGGAGCACAGATACGCAGTATTTT	TRBV28	TRBJ2-3	.	.
CASSRDPGGQNIQYF	TGTGCCAGCAGTCGGGACCCAGGGGGCCAAAACATTCAGTACTTC	TRBV28	TRBJ2-4	TRBD1	few
CASSGTGTGREKLFF	TGTGCCAGCAGCGGAACCGGGACAGGGCGGGAAAAACTGTTTTTT	TRBV7-2	TRBJ1-4	TRBD1	many
CASKVGQGPYEQYF	TGTGCCAGCAAGGTTGGACAGGGTCCCTACGAGCAGTACTTC	TRBV27	TRBJ2-7	TRBD1	.
CASSLTSGGSRETQYF	TGTGCCAGCAGCCTCACTAGCGGGGGGTCTCGGGAGACCCAGTACTTC	TRBV11-1	TRBJ2-5	TRBD2	few
CASSQVDRTAEAFF	TGTGCCAGCAGCCAAGTTGACCGAACGGCTGAAGCTTTCTTT	TRBV14	TRBJ1-1	.	few
CASSPGVGTRRTGELFF	TGTGCCAGCAGCCCAGGGGTCGGGACTAGGCGGACCGGGGAGCTGTTTTTT	TRBV7-9	TRBJ2-2	TRBD2	many